The 10 T cell receptor beta chains given below trace back to one sample, sequenced in a study of control samples from healthy donors and cancer patients. The table came from immunoSEQ multiplex PCR; TCRdb's copy has only in-frame clones and leaves some out. This table has approximately 120,000 clones, more than 70% appearing once. Sequenced: blood. Receptors originate from a man aged 55 to 70 in good health.

V usage is TRBV18 and J usage is TRBJ1-2; D is uncertain. The CDR3 contains 15 residues. The V end was cut by 3 bases, the J end by 2 bases, with 13 bases between. CDR1 is KGHSH and CDR2 is LQKENI in the germline V gene. CDR3 in amino acids: CASSPPRGSNYGYTF. CDR3 DNA sequence: TGTGCCAGCTCACCCCCGCGGGGAAGCAACTATGGCTACACCTTC.

The chain recombines TRBV28 with TRBJ1-2, with D maybe TRBD1 (5 bases). Germline V gives CDR1 MDHEN, CDR2 SYDVKM. V was cut by 9 bases and J by 1 base, with 9 bases left in between. This CDR3 contains 12 residues. The CDR3 loop is CASGHDNYGYTF. CDR3 in DNA: TGTGCCAGTGGACATGATAACTATGGCTACACCTTC.

This chain connects TRBV9 to TRBJ2-2, with 9 bases matching TRBD1. CDR3 length equals 20 residues. The trim removed 1 base at V and 0 bases at J, leaving 13 bases unmatched. CDR1 is SGDLS and CDR2 is YYNGEE in the germline V gene. CDR3 DNA: TGTGCCAGCAGCGTATATACCTTGGGGACAGGGAACGCGAACACCGGGGAGCTGTTTTTT. Protein: CASSVYTLGTGNANTGELFF. Variable domain in full (rest from reference TRBV9 and TRBJ2-2): DSGVTQTPKHLITATGQRVTLRCSPRSGDLSVYWYQQSLDQGLQFLIQYYNGEERAKGNILERFSAQQFPDLHSELNLSSLELGDSALYFCASSVYTLGTGNANTGELFFGEGSRLTVL.

The chain links TRBV28 to TRBJ1-5; D remains ambiguous. The CDR3 covers 16 residues. Trimming removed 4 bases at V and 9 bases at J, with 22 bases between. Germline loops: CDR1 MDHEN, CDR2 SYDVKM. The CDR3 here is CASSSPGEGSRGPQHF. Here the CDR3 DNA reads TGTGCCAGCAGTTCCCCGGGCGAGGGATCGCGGGGGCCCCAGCATTTT.

V and J are TRBV7-3 and TRBJ1-1; 7 bases line up with TRBD1. The V gene's germline CDR1 is SGHTA and CDR2 FQGTGA. CDR3 length equals 15 residues. V lost 4 bases to trimming and J lost 4 bases; unmatched junction nucleotides: 9. The CDR3 DNA sequence: TGTGCCAGCAGCTCAGTCCCAGGGGGGATCACTGAAGCTTTCTTT. Translated, it gives CASSSVPGGITEAFF.

The chain couples TRBV28 to TRBJ1-5, with no clear D. The CDR3 runs to 12 residues. Between the trimmed V and J ends, which lost 5 bases and 6 bases, there was a span of 8 bases. The germline V gene encodes CDR1 MDHEN and CDR2 SYDVKM. Here the CDR3 reads CASSLAGQPQHF. The CDR3 DNA is TGTGCCAGCAGTCTGGCTGGTCAGCCCCAGCATTTT.

The V gene is TRBV13, the J gene TRBJ1-6; 10 bases line up with TRBD1. This CDR3 contains 15 residues. Trimming removed 5 bases from V and 10 bases from J; junction bases left unmatched: 8. CDR1 is PRHDT and CDR2 is FYEKMQ in the germline V gene (reference sequence). CDR3 residues: CASSLRDRGLSPLHF. The DNA of the CDR3 is TGTGCCAGCAGCCTCCGGGACAGGGGTTTATCACCCCTCCACTTT.

The rearrangement uses TRBV28 and TRBJ1-5, with D perhaps matching TRBD1 (6 bases). Trimming shortened V by 5 bases and J by 1 base, and 15 bases separated the two germline ends. The CDR3 contains 16 residues. The germline V gene has CDR1 MDHEN and CDR2 SYDVKM. CDR3 in amino acids: CASSPRGVGSNQPQHF. The CDR3 nucleotides read TGTGCCAGCAGTCCAAGGGGGGTTGGGAGCAATCAGCCCCAGCATTTT.

This rearrangement joins TRBV19 to TRBJ2-3; D might be TRBD1 (6 bases). Trimming cost V 4 bases and J 4 bases, with 12 bases left between them. Germline values: CDR1 LNHDA, CDR2 SQIVND (reference sequence). This CDR3 is 14 amino acids long. This CDR3 reads CASSSRGAPDTQYF. DNA for the CDR3: TGTGCCAGTAGTAGCAGGGGAGCCCCAGATACGCAGTATTTT.

The CDR3 here is CASRKLNYGYTF. CDR3 DNA: TGTGCCAGCAGAAAACTTAACTATGGCTACACCTTC. The V call is TRBV6-5, the J call TRBJ1-2; D unclear. V shed 6 bases and J shed 1 base, with 6 bases lying between them. The germline V gene encodes CDR1 MNHEY and CDR2 SVGAGI. CDR3 length: 12 amino acids.